In this sample, the clone carrying this T cell receptor (beta chain) is medium-sized (0.01 to 0.1%). As yet, its antigen is unknown. Study conclusions and caveats: Tumor Treg TCRs overlapped most with tumor naive CD4+ cells. Tumor memory CD4+ T cell TCR gene usage was found to cluster with blood and lymph node memory CD4+ cells and with lymph node naive CD4+ cells.

The sorted Tregs were CD4+CD25+CD127-/low cells. Each CDR3 protein gets one entry after TCRdb re-called the multiplex PCR reads with MiXCR. Counted here are 2,000 to 2,500 distinct CDR3 sequences, approximately 17% occurring once; the ten biggest clones make up roughly 26%. This sequence originates from a female donor with breast cancer. The source material was Tregs sorted from blood.

CDR3 amino acids: CASSFGGALNYGYTF. The DNA for the CDR3 is TGTGCCAGCAGTTTCGGAGGGGCCCTTAACTATGGCTACACCTTC. This chain connects TRBV12-3 or TRBV12-4 to TRBJ1-2; weak D call: TRBD1 (5 bases). Trimming shortened V by 3 bases and J by 1 base, and 12 bases separated the two germline ends. This CDR3 spans 15 amino acids.